Below are 2 T cell receptor beta chains sequenced from a single sample in a study of prognosis after radiotherapy for stage I lung cancer. Using two-round multiplex PCR, the authors amplified TCR beta CDR3 from genomic DNA. Primers (each specific to one TRBV or TRBJ gene) were used in first-round PCR. Each CDR3 protein gets one entry after TCRdb re-called the multiplex PCR reads with MiXCR. The sample consists of 15,000 to 20,000 distinct CDR3 sequences, more than 25% of them appearing once. Source: PBMCs, taken before or after stereotactic body radiation therapy (not recorded which). The origin of the receptors is a donor aged 50 or older with non-small cell lung cancer.

There are many counts of this clonotype. The chain recombines TRBV20-1 with TRBJ2-7; D is perhaps TRBD1 (5 bases). The CDR3 has 14 amino acids. The V end lost 3 bases, the J end lost 2 bases, and 14 bases lay between the germline ends. Germline CDR1 reads DFQATT; CDR2 reads SNEGSKA (reference sequence). DNA of the CDR3: TGCAGTGCTAGTCACCCCAGGGTTGCCTACGAGCAGTACTTC. This translates into CSASHPRVAYEQYF.

A note on this clonotype: This may arise from a read error, as a much more abundant clone is one base away. The chain couples TRBV18 to TRBJ2-3, with D perhaps matching TRBD1 or TRBD2 (5 bases each). The length of the CDR3 is 15 residues. V dropped 1 base and J dropped 5 bases, with 13 bases sitting between them. Germline V gene lookup returns CDR1 KGHSH and CDR2 LQKENI. CDR3 nucleotide sequence: TGTGCCAGCTCACCACTCGTCCCGGGGCGAGATACGCAGTATTTT. It is translated as CASSPLVPGRDTQYF.